The 27 T cell receptor beta chains presented below share a single source sample, sequenced in a study of cytomegalovirus exposure and HLA in healthy donors. PCR involved 60 Vbeta and 13 Jbeta primers. TCRdb's table, derived via immunoSEQ multiplex PCR, lists solely in-frame clones and lacks some. The sample records about 63,000 clones, 80% to 90% being singletons. The sequencing sample was made of PBMCs. The receptors come from a woman between 25 and 40 years old in good health and CMV-seropositive.

This sequence joins TRBV5-5 and TRBJ2-1; D gene uncertain. V was trimmed by 0 bases and J by 7 bases, leaving 5 bases between them. Germline values: CDR1 SGHKS, CDR2 YYEKEE (reference sequence). This CDR3 is built from 12 residues. The CDR3 here is CASSLALNEQFF. Here the CDR3 DNA reads TGTGCCAGCAGCTTGGCCCTGAATGAGCAGTTCTTC.

This rearrangement joins TRBV19 to TRBJ1-5, with D tentatively TRBD1 (5 bases). This CDR3 contains 13 residues. With 6 bases removed from V and 4 bases from J, the gap between germline ends came to 10 bases. Germline-derived CDR1 and CDR2 are LNHDA and SQIVND (reference sequence). CDR3 coding DNA: TGTGCCAGTAGCGTCGGGGGGAATCAGCCCCAGCATTTT. Translated: CASSVGGNQPQHF.

V and J are TRBV7-9 and TRBJ2-3; D gene uncertain. V shed 4 bases and J shed 0 bases, with 17 bases lying between them. Germline V gene sequence: CDR1 SEHNR, CDR2 FQNEAQ (reference sequence). The CDR3 spans 17 residues. The CDR3 spells CASSSPPSGSSTDTQYF. DNA for the CDR3: TGTGCCAGCAGCTCCCCCCCATCAGGCTCTAGCACAGATACGCAGTATTTT.

V is TRBV7-2 and J is TRBJ2-7; 7 nucleotides align to TRBD1. The CDR3 has 14 amino acids. Germline loops: CDR1 SGHTA, CDR2 FQGNSA. The ends lost 4 bases at V and 2 bases at J; junction bases unmatched: 5. CDR3 protein: CASSSGQPPYEQYF. Here the CDR3 DNA reads TGTGCCAGCAGCTCGGGACAGCCTCCCTACGAGCAGTACTTC.

Concerning this clone: The identical CDR3 is also encoded by other nucleotide sequences in the sample. The chain combines TRBV18 with TRBJ1-4, with 11 bases that match TRBD1. J gave up 7 bases and V 2 bases, and 0 bases lay outside the gene matches. The CDR3 is made up of 14 amino acids. Germline assignment: CDR1 KGHSH and CDR2 LQKENI. The DNA for the CDR3 is TGTGCCAGCTCACCAGGGACAGGGGGTGAAAAACTGTTTTTT. This sequence encodes CASSPGTGGEKLFF.

The chain combines TRBV21-1 with TRBJ1-2. TRBV21-1 is a recognized pseudogene. The CDR3 totals 16 residues. The CDR3 DNA is TGTGCCAGCAGCAGCTTGGGGAGGGACACCAACTATGGCTACACCTTC. Translated: CASSSLGRDTNYGYTF.

This chain uses TRBV20-1 with TRBJ1-1; the match to TRBD1 covers 8 bases. V lost 7 bases and J lost 4; bases outside the gene matches: 2. The CDR3 is 11 amino acids. Per the germline V gene, CDR1 is DFQATT and CDR2 is SNEGSKA (reference sequence). CDR3 in amino acids: CSVQGVTEAFF. DNA for the CDR3: TGCAGTGTACAGGGGGTCACTGAAGCTTTCTTT.

The chain joins TRBV18 to TRBJ1-1, with D unresolved. The CDR3 loop spans 13 amino acids. Germline values: CDR1 KGHSH, CDR2 LQKENI. Trimming took 4 bases from V and 0 from J, leaving 6 bases between them. The CDR3 sequence: CASSRLMNTEAFF. For the CDR3, the DNA is TGTGCCAGCTCACGGCTTATGAACACTGAAGCTTTCTTT.

The chain uses TRBV7-9 and TRBJ2-4; 12 bases fit TRBD1. J was trimmed by 0 bases and V by 5 bases; bases with no gene match: 5. CDR1 is SEHNR, CDR2 FQNEAQ, per germline (reference sequence). The CDR3 totals 17 residues. The CDR3 coding sequence is TGTGCCAGCAGCGGGACAGGGGGCTTGGAAGCCAAAAACATTCAGTACTTC. Translation: CASSGTGGLEAKNIQYF.

V and J are TRBV18 and TRBJ2-7, with 7 bases lining up with TRBD1. The CDR3 covers 14 residues. Germline V CDR1 and CDR2: KGHSH, LQKENI. Trimming cost V 4 bases and J 6 bases; bases outside gene matches: 9. CDR3 sequence: CASSLSGQDGEQYF. In DNA form, the CDR3 reads TGTGCCAGCTCACTGTCAGGACAGGATGGCGAGCAGTACTTC.

This sequence joins TRBV4-2 and TRBJ2-3; the D is unclear. From germline, CDR1 is LGHNA and CDR2 YNFKEQ. V lost 0 bases, J lost 4 bases, and 11 bases lay in between. The length of the CDR3 is 15 residues. The CDR3 protein is CASSQDSATSDTQYF. CDR3 DNA sequence: TGTGCCAGCAGCCAAGATTCCGCTACCTCAGATACGCAGTATTTT.

This rearrangement joins TRBV9 to TRBJ1-3; D remains ambiguous. The CDR3 spans 11 residues. Trimming left V 7 bases short and J 1 base short, with 3 bases between. CDR1 is SGDLS, CDR2 YYNGEE, per germline. The CDR3 nucleotides are TGTGCCAGCCGGTCTGGAAACACCATATATTTT. Residues: CASRSGNTIYF.

The J gene is TRBJ2-7, the V gene TRBV27; no clear D. The germline V and J ends were trimmed by 0 bases and 0 bases, with 9 bases remaining between them. Per germline, CDR1 MNHEY and CDR2 SMNVEV (reference sequence). CDR3 length: 15 residues. The CDR3: CASSLSVTSSYEQYF. For the CDR3, the DNA is TGTGCCAGCAGTTTATCGGTTACGAGCTCCTACGAGCAGTACTTC.

This sequence joins TRBV10-3 and TRBJ1-1; 8 nucleotides align to TRBD1. The germline CDR1 and CDR2 sequences are ENHRY and SYGVKD. With 1 base clipped from V and 6 bases from J, the junction kept 7 bases outside the gene matches. The CDR3 totals 15 residues. Written as DNA, the CDR3 is TGTGCCATCAGTGAGTTCCCAGGGGGCGAGGCTGAAGCTTTCTTT. The encoded protein is CAISEFPGGEAEAFF.

The genes are TRBV19 and TRBJ2-7, with 9 bases aligning to TRBD1. The junction had 9 bases not matched to a gene; V was cut back by 2 bases and J by 4 bases. Germline lookup yields CDR1 LNHDA and CDR2 SQIVND (reference sequence). The CDR3 sequence is 16 residues long. The CDR3 region has the DNA TGTGCCAGTAGTATAAGGCCCCCGGGACAGGGATACGAGCAGTACTTC. Amino acid sequence: CASSIRPPGQGYEQYF.

This chain uses TRBV5-1 with TRBJ2-3; a possible D gene is TRBD2 (6 bases). The CDR3 has 14 amino acids. Germline CDR1 and CDR2: SGHRS and YFSETQ. Deletions cut 5 bases from V and 6 bases from J, with 16 bases between. The CDR3 spells CASSLGRRGDTQYF. The CDR3, as DNA: TGCGCCAGCAGTCTGGGACGGAGGGGTGATACGCAGTATTTT. The whole variable domain, remainder taken from reference TRBV5-1 and TRBJ2-3, is KAGVTQTPRYLIKTRGQQVTLSCSPISGHRSVSWYQQTPGQGLQFLFEYFSETQRNKGNFPGRFSGRQFSNSRSEMNVSTLELGDSALYLCASSLGRRGDTQYFGPGTRLTVL.

As regards this clone: The same CDR3 is also encoded by other DNA sequences in this sample. The chain joins TRBV2 to TRBJ2-1, with D maybe TRBD2 (6 bases). The CDR3 is 15 amino acids. In germline, CDR1 is SNHLY, CDR2 FYNNEI. Deletions cut 7 bases from V and 3 bases from J, with 16 bases between. CDR3 sequence (DNA): TGTGCCAGCAAGCCGCTGCGGACTAACTACAATGAGCAGTTCTTC. Its translation is CASKPLRTNYNEQFF.

J is TRBJ1-2 and V is TRBV13; possibly TRBD1 for D (6 bases). The germline V and J ends were trimmed by 4 bases and 7 bases, with 13 bases remaining between them. Germline lookup yields CDR1 PRHDT and CDR2 FYEKMQ (reference sequence). CDR3 size: 13 residues. The CDR3 here is CASSSWGGSGYTF. CDR3 DNA sequence: TGTGCCAGCAGCTCCTGGGGGGGCAGTGGCTACACCTTC.

The chain employs TRBV30 and TRBJ1-5; the match to TRBD1 covers 7 bases. Trimming removed 1 base from V and 4 bases from J; junction bases left unmatched: 4. Germline CDR1 reads GTSNPN; CDR2 reads SVGIG (reference sequence). The CDR3 has 14 residues. Here the CDR3 reads CAWSEGQLNQPQHF. As DNA, the CDR3 is TGTGCCTGGAGTGAGGGACAGCTAAATCAGCCCCAGCATTTT.

The rearrangement uses TRBV2 and TRBJ1-1; D is uncertain. The CDR3 consists of 12 residues. Germline CDR1 SNHLY, CDR2 FYNNEI. V shed 1 base and J shed 11 bases, with 11 bases lying between them. CDR3 loop: CASSEEAGLAFF. The CDR3 coding sequence is TGTGCCAGCAGTGAAGAGGCGGGGTTGGCTTTCTTT.

Only one count was recorded for this clone. V is TRBV10-3 and J is TRBJ2-1; D might be TRBD1 (6 bases). CDR3 length equals 16 residues. The ends were cut back, 0 bases at V and 4 bases at J, with 13 bases in the middle. In germline, CDR1 is ENHRY, CDR2 SYGVKD. The CDR3 here is CAISESVGTPYNEQFF. The CDR3 coding sequence is TGTGCCATCAGTGAGTCGGTAGGGACACCTTACAATGAGCAGTTCTTC.

The V call is TRBV5-1, the J call TRBJ2-1, with TRBD2 matching over 7 bases. With 0 bases clipped from V and 6 bases from J, the junction kept 15 bases outside the gene matches. The CDR3 runs to 18 residues. CDR1 and CDR2 from the germline V gene are SGHRS and YFSETQ. The CDR3 protein is CASSLGLRPGGGVNEQFF. The CDR3, as DNA: TGCGCCAGCAGCTTGGGTCTCCGTCCGGGAGGAGGGGTCAATGAGCAGTTCTTC.

This clone was detected only once. This rearrangement joins TRBV10-3 to TRBJ2-1; TRBD1 aligns across 9 bases. Germline CDR1 is ENHRY and CDR2 is SYGVKD. The CDR3 sequence is 14 residues long. Trimming at V came to 3 bases and at J to 6 bases, leaving 3 bases not matched to a gene. The CDR3 loop is CAISEQGAVNEQFF. For the CDR3, the DNA is TGTGCCATCAGTGAACAGGGGGCGGTCAATGAGCAGTTCTTC.

The CDR3 here is CASSAYSQGNTEAFF. The CDR3 coding sequence is TGTGCCAGCAGCGCCTACTCACAGGGGAACACTGAAGCTTTCTTT. The V call is TRBV9, the J call TRBJ1-1; weak D call: TRBD1 (6 bases). Between the trimmed V and J ends, which lost 3 bases and 1 base, there was a span of 13 bases. CDR3 size: 15 residues. CDR1 and CDR2 (germline): SGDLS, YYNGEE.

The rearrangement uses TRBV9 and TRBJ1-1; 7 positions agree with TRBD1. Trimming cost V 0 bases and J 1 base; bases outside gene matches: 3. Germline CDR1 reads SGDLS; CDR2 reads YYNGEE. The CDR3 is made up of 15 amino acids. CDR3 amino acids: CASSVEGQPNTEAFF. The CDR3 DNA is TGTGCCAGCAGCGTAGAGGGACAGCCGAACACTGAAGCTTTCTTT.

The chain carries TRBV30 and TRBJ2-5, with 11 bases fitting TRBD2. CDR3 length: 15 residues. With V trimmed by 3 bases and J by 4 bases, 7 bases remained unmatched. In germline, CDR1 is GTSNPN, CDR2 SVGIG (reference sequence). The CDR3 reads CAWSLTSGSGETQYF. The CDR3, as DNA: TGTGCCTGGAGCCTTACTAGCGGGAGTGGAGAGACCCAGTACTTC.

This chain uses TRBV28 with TRBJ2-1; 9 bases line up with TRBD2. The CDR3 is made up of 19 amino acids. From germline, CDR1 is MDHEN and CDR2 SYDVKM. Germline trimming cut 5 bases from V and 10 bases from J; bases unmatched to any gene: 24. CDR3 amino acids: CASSLRTSSGSPFAREQFF. The CDR3 coding sequence is TGTGCCAGCAGTCTCCGTACGAGTAGCGGGAGTCCTTTCGCGAGGGAGCAGTTCTTC.